This T cell receptor beta chain was obtained from a study of blood T cell repertoires in COVID-19. The overall study: T cells, B-cell-depleted T cells, or PBMCs provided the cDNA or gDNA that served as material.

Original processing notes: Counts of nucleated cells, estimated from reference gene primer amplification, were obtained. TCRdb's copy holds only in-frame clones and misses some; the assay was immunoSEQ multiplex PCR. The D gene and trimming were derived from the DNA, and the V and J assignments and clone size from that table. The table records some 400,000 clones, 81% of them present only once. Looked up from germline, CDR1 is MDHEN and CDR2 is SYDVKM. The CDR3 has 19 residues. V gave up 3 bases and J gave up 6 bases; unmatched junction bases: 20. The TCR originated in a human donor with acute or convalescent COVID-19. The donor label of this sample is uncertain. Specimen: peripheral blood. The J gene is TRBJ1-2, the V gene TRBV28; the match to TRBD1 covers 9 bases. The CDR3 DNA is TGTGCCAGCAGTTTCGCGACCTACAGGGGGCCCCAGGAAACTAATGGCTACACCTTC. It is translated as CASSFATYRGPQETNGYTF.